This entry concerns a single TCR beta chain. Profiled with immunoSEQ multiplex PCR; TCRdb holds only in-frame clones, not every one. Of tens of thousands of clones in the sample, over 75% are singletons; the top ten hold approximately 11%. This CDR3 comprises 12 residues. V was pared by 6 bases and J by 7 bases, with 2 bases of the junction left unmatched. Germline CDR1 is SQVTM and CDR2 is ANQGSEA. These data come from a study of blood T cell repertoires in COVID-19. For the study at large: PBMCs, B-cell-depleted T cells, or T cells provided the cDNA or gDNA that made up the material.

The receptor was derived from a man in his 70s with active or convalescent COVID-19. The chain recombines TRBV29-1 with TRBJ2-1, with 11 bases aligning to TRBD2. Material: peripheral blood. The CDR3 DNA follows: TGCAGCGTAACTAGCGGGAGTAATGAGCAGTTCTTC. Its translation is CSVTSGSNEQFF.